This TCR beta chain was observed in a study of shared clonotypes between healthy human individuals. General observations from the study: When compared with the clonotypes that were shared by all four sorted-subset donors, the non-shared clonotypes turned out to have lower generation probabilities.

Assay used: immunoSEQ multiplex PCR; TCRdb lists only in-frame clones, some missing. The sample yields about 380,000 clones, 95% to 97% seen once. CDR1 LNHDA and CDR2 SQIVND come from the germline V gene (reference sequence). Trimming left V 10 bases short and J 6 bases short, with 18 bases between. The CDR3 has 13 amino acids. Concerning this clone: Its antigen remains unidentified.

The V and J genes are TRBV19 and TRBJ1-2, with D possibly TRBD1 on 6 matching bases. The specimen was memory CD8+ T cells sorted from blood. The subset denotes: CD45RO+ cells pooled with CCR7-negative TemRA cells. This TCR was sampled from a man in his thirties or forties in good health. The CDR3 protein is CATQERDTNGYTF. The CDR3 DNA sequence: TGTGCCACGCAAGAACGGGACACTAATGGCTACACCTTC.